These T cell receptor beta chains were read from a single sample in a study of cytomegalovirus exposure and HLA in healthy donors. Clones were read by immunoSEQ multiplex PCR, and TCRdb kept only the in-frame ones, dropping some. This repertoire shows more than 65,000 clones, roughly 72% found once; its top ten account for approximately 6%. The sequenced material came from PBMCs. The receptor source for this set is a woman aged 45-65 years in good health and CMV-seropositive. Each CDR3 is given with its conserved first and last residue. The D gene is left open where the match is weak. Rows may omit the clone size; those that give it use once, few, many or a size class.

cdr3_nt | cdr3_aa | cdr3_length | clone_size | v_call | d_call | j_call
TGTGCCAGCAGCGAAACTAGCGGTTCCTACAATGAGCAGTTCTTC | CASSETSGSYNEQFF | 15 | . | TRBV9 | TRBD2 | TRBJ2-1
TGTGCCCTGGGATCGGGTTTTCGAGGGGAGCAGTACTTC | CALGSGFRGEQYF | 13 | . | TRBV30 | . | TRBJ2-7
TGTGCCAGCAGCCCCGGACAGGGTCCTGGAAACACCATATATTTT | CASSPGQGPGNTIYF | 15 | . | TRBV11-3 | TRBD1 | TRBJ1-3
TGTGCCAGCAGTTACACCGCCTCGACTAGCGGGAGGGCTTACGAGCAGTACTTC | CASSYTASTSGRAYEQYF | 18 | . | TRBV2 | TRBD2 | TRBJ2-7
TGTGCCAGCAGTTCGGCTAGGAAAGAGACCCAGTACTTC | CASSSARKETQYF | 13 | . | TRBV27 | . | TRBJ2-5
TGCGCCAGCAGCTCACAGGGGTATAATGGCTACACCTTC | CASSSQGYNGYTF | 13 | . | TRBV5-1 | TRBD1 | TRBJ1-2
TGCAGCGTTGAAGGGACAGGGAGGAACTACAATGAGCAGTTCTTC | CSVEGTGRNYNEQFF | 15 | . | TRBV29-1 | TRBD1 | TRBJ2-1
TGCGCCAGCAGCCAAGAGGACAGATTCCCGTATGGCTACACCTTC | CASSQEDRFPYGYTF | 15 | . | TRBV4-1 | . | TRBJ1-2
TGTGCCTGGAGTATGGCGGGAGGGCTCACAGATACGCAGTATTTT | CAWSMAGGLTDTQYF | 15 | few | TRBV30 | TRBD2 | TRBJ2-3
TGTGCCAGCAGTGAAGCCAGGGCTAAAACCGGGGAGCTGTTTTTT | CASSEARAKTGELFF | 15 | . | TRBV6-1 | . | TRBJ2-2
TGTGCCAGCAGCCCCCACCCTAGCGGGGGGGACACCGGGGAGCTGTTTTTT | CASSPHPSGGDTGELFF | 17 | . | TRBV9 | TRBD2 | TRBJ2-2
TGTGCCAGCAGCTTAGGGGAGGGCGGCTATGGCTACACCTTC | CASSLGEGGYGYTF | 14 | . | TRBV7-2 | . | TRBJ1-2
TGTGCCATCAGTGAGGGGGGGGGAAGGGCGGTGAACACTGAAGCTTTCTTT | CAISEGGGRAVNTEAFF | 17 | once | TRBV10-3 | . | TRBJ1-1
TGTGCCGGCAGCGTTGGAGCCTATGGCTACACCTTC | CAGSVGAYGYTF | 12 | once | TRBV5-6 | . | TRBJ1-2
TGTGCCAGCAGTCTCTACAGGTTTACGAACACCGGGGAGCTGTTTTTT | CASSLYRFTNTGELFF | 16 | . | TRBV2 | . | TRBJ2-2
TGTGCCAGCAGCTCGCATGAGTGGAATGAGCAGTTCTTC | CASSSHEWNEQFF | 13 | once | TRBV5-6 | . | TRBJ2-1
TGTGCCAGCAAGGCTAGCGGGGCACAAGAGACCCAGTACTTC | CASKASGAQETQYF | 14 | . | TRBV2 | TRBD2 | TRBJ2-5
TGCAGCGTTGGGGGCAGCTCTGGGGCCAACGTCCTGACTTTC | CSVGGSSGANVLTF | 14 | . | TRBV29-1 | . | TRBJ2-6
TGTGCCTGGAGTGTCGGAGAGACCCAGTACTTC | CAWSVGETQYF | 11 | . | TRBV30 | . | TRBJ2-5
TGTGCCAGTAGTGTGATGGGGACAGTATATGGCTACACCTTC | CASSVMGTVYGYTF | 14 | . | TRBV19 | TRBD1 | TRBJ1-2
TGTGCCAGCAGCCAAGAGGCCCTCGGGAGCACAGATACGCAGTATTTT | CASSQEALGSTDTQYF | 16 | . | TRBV4-2 | . | TRBJ2-3
TGTGCCTGGAGCCCCGGCGGGGGGCGGGCCGGGGAGCTGTTTTTT | CAWSPGGGRAGELFF | 15 | . | TRBV30 | TRBD2 | TRBJ2-2
TGCAGCGTTTCACCGACAGGGAACGAGCAGTACTTC | CSVSPTGNEQYF | 12 | . | TRBV29-1 | TRBD1 | TRBJ2-7
TGTGCCAGCAGAGCGGGAGGGCACGGGCAGTTCTTC | CASRAGGHGQFF | 12 | . | TRBV27 | TRBD2 | TRBJ2-1
TGTGCCAGCAGTGAGACAGGGGTCTATGGCTACACCTTC | CASSETGVYGYTF | 13 | . | TRBV2 | TRBD1 | TRBJ1-2
TGTGCCACAACAGGTAGACTTGATACCTACAATGAGCAGTTCTTC | CATTGRLDTYNEQFF | 15 | . | TRBV10-3 | . | TRBJ2-1
TGTGCCAGTAGAAGGGGTTGGGAAAAACTGTTTTTT | CASRRGWEKLFF | 12 | . | TRBV19 | . | TRBJ1-4
TGTGCCAGCACTATAAGGCCGGGCGGGGGGTCGCGAGCTTTCTTT | CASTIRPGGGSRAFF | 15 | . | TRBV2 | . | TRBJ1-1
TGTGCCAGCAGTGAATTGGGACTAGCGGAAGAGACCCAGTACTTC | CASSELGLAEETQYF | 15 | . | TRBV2 | TRBD2 | TRBJ2-5
TGTGCCAGCTCATCCCGACTAGCGGGAGTGATAGATACGCAGTATTTT | CASSSRLAGVIDTQYF | 16 | . | TRBV18 | TRBD2 | TRBJ2-3
TGTGCCTGGAGCTTAGCGGGTGGGGGCAGGGAAAAACTGTTTTTT | CAWSLAGGGREKLFF | 15 | . | TRBV30 | . | TRBJ1-4
TGTGCCAGCAGCTACAGGGGTGCGGAGACCCAGTACTTC | CASSYRGAETQYF | 13 | . | TRBV5-8 | TRBD1 | TRBJ2-5
TGTGCCAGCAGGGATACCGGGACAGGGGGAGGAGAGACCCAGTACTTC | CASRDTGTGGGETQYF | 16 | . | TRBV6-6 | TRBD1 | TRBJ2-5
TGTGCCAGCTCACGTTCGGGTTCAGGGAAATCCTACAATGAGCAGTTCTTC | CASSRSGSGKSYNEQFF | 17 | . | TRBV18 | . | TRBJ2-1
TGTGCCAGCAAGGGACAGGGTTTTAGCAATCAGCCCCAGCATTTT | CASKGQGFSNQPQHF | 15 | . | TRBV27 | TRBD1 | TRBJ1-5
TGTGCCAGCGCCGTCAGCGGCACAGATACGCAGTATTTT | CASAVSGTDTQYF | 13 | few | TRBV5-4 | . | TRBJ2-3
TGTGCCAGCAGTTACATATCCGACTATGGCTACACCTTC | CASSYISDYGYTF | 13 | . | TRBV6-6 | . | TRBJ1-2
TGTGCCAGTACCCCGCAACAGGGTGTGAATGAGCAGTTCTTC | CASTPQQGVNEQFF | 14 | . | TRBV19 | . | TRBJ2-1
TGTGCCAGTCGAAAGTCTTCCGGGGTCGGCACTGAAGCTTTCTTT | CASRKSSGVGTEAFF | 15 | once | TRBV19 | . | TRBJ1-1
TGTGCCAGCAGCGACAGGGTTGACTATGGCTACACCTTC | CASSDRVDYGYTF | 13 | . | TRBV7-8 | TRBD1 | TRBJ1-2
TGTGCCACCGGGCGGGCAGGGAGGACGAACACTGAAGCTTTCTTT | CATGRAGRTNTEAFF | 15 | few | TRBV15 | . | TRBJ1-1
TGTGCCAGCAGCTCGATTAGCGGTCCCGTAGACTACGAGCAGTACTTC | CASSSISGPVDYEQYF | 16 | few | TRBV7-9 | . | TRBJ2-7
TGTGCCAGTAGCCCAGGGCCAGGGGAAGCTTTCTTT | CASSPGPGEAFF | 12 | . | TRBV19 | . | TRBJ1-1
TGTGCCAGTCGTCGGGACAGCTCCTACAATGAGCAGTTCTTC | CASRRDSSYNEQFF | 14 | . | TRBV19 | TRBD1 | TRBJ2-1
TGTGCCAGCAGCTTGGCCCCAGGTCGAGAGACCCAGTACTTC | CASSLAPGRETQYF | 14 | . | TRBV5-6 | . | TRBJ2-5
TGTGCCAGCAGCTCCCGACTAGCGTGGCAAGAGACCCAGTACTTC | CASSSRLAWQETQYF | 15 | . | TRBV7-8 | TRBD2 | TRBJ2-5
TGTGCCAGCAGCTCCCGCTCGGGATTTAATAATTCACCCCTCCACTTT | CASSSRSGFNNSPLHF | 16 | few | TRBV13 | . | TRBJ1-6
TGTGCCAGCAGTATTCAGGGAACTGGGGCCAACGTCCTGACTTTC | CASSIQGTGANVLTF | 15 | . | TRBV27 | . | TRBJ2-6
TGCGCCAGCAGCCAAGATAGCGGGGGGCGCGACAATGAGCAGTTCTTC | CASSQDSGGRDNEQFF | 16 | once | TRBV4-1 | TRBD2 | TRBJ2-1
TGTGCCTGGAGAGGGGCTGGGGAAAAACTGTTTTTT | CAWRGAGEKLFF | 12 | . | TRBV30 | . | TRBJ1-4
TGTGCCAGCAGTGAGACCCATGAGTTGCGGGACAGGGGGCCCACTGAAGCTTTCTTT | CASSETHELRDRGPTEAFF | 19 | . | TRBV6-1 | TRBD1 | TRBJ1-1
TGTGCCAGCAGCTTAGGTCAGTTTTATCAGCCCCAGCATTTT | CASSLGQFYQPQHF | 14 | . | TRBV7-8 | . | TRBJ1-5
TGTGCCAGCAGCCTTCCGGGACTGAATTCCGGGGAGCTGTTTTTT | CASSLPGLNSGELFF | 15 | . | TRBV5-6 | . | TRBJ2-2
TGTTCCAGCAGCTCCCAGGGGGCGGCGACTGAAGCTTTCTTT | CSSSSQGAATEAFF | 14 | . | TRBV7-9 | TRBD1 | TRBJ1-1
TGTGCCGGACCGGACAGGGGGGTTTTTATGGCCGAGCAGTACTTC | CAGPDRGVFMAEQYF | 15 | once | TRBV6-4 | TRBD1 | TRBJ2-7
TGCGCCAGCAGCCAAGGTCGGGCAGGGCCCTACGAGCAGTACTTC | CASSQGRAGPYEQYF | 15 | few | TRBV4-1 | . | TRBJ2-7
TGTGCCAGCAGCTTAGCGACTAGCGGGAGCTCCTACAATGAGCAGTTCTTC | CASSLATSGSSYNEQFF | 17 | . | TRBV7-8 | TRBD2 | TRBJ2-1
TGTGCCAGCAGTGGGGGACTAGCGGCCTACAATGAGCAGTTCTTC | CASSGGLAAYNEQFF | 15 | few | TRBV6-5 | TRBD2 | TRBJ2-1
TGTGCCAGCAGTTTATATGCGGGATACCAGCCCCAGCATTTT | CASSLYAGYQPQHF | 14 | . | TRBV27 | . | TRBJ1-5